This T cell receptor (beta chain) appears in the sequencing data of a study of siplizumab effects on memory and regulatory T cells. Study results and caveats: Unstimulated subsets accounted for the mapping of only a minor share of the clones that were alloreactive. Naive T cells apparently outstripped memory cells in diversity and seemed major alloresponse contributors. Where siplizumab was present, mappable alloreactive CD4+ clones averaged approximately 66% Treg-derived, compared with roughly 30% in controls.

CDR1 DFQATT and CDR2 SNEGSKA come from the germline V gene (reference sequence). This CDR3 has 11 amino acids. Every sample had roughly 93,000 of its TCR templates assayed. The protocol was immunoSEQ multiplex PCR, while the TCRdb copy is restricted to in-frame clones and leaves out a portion. The table has about 82,000 clones, roughly 86% seen once; the top ten hold more than 1.5%. Note on this clone: What it binds is unknown. A read error may produce the germline difference seen at one junction end.

The sequence was collected from a human donor in good health. The J gene is TRBJ1-1, the V gene TRBV20-1; D uncertain. Sequencing was carried out using Tregs sorted from blood. The CDR3 here is CSARAWSGEGF. The CDR3 DNA reads as TGCAGTGCTAGAGCCTGGTCTGGCGAGGGTTTT.